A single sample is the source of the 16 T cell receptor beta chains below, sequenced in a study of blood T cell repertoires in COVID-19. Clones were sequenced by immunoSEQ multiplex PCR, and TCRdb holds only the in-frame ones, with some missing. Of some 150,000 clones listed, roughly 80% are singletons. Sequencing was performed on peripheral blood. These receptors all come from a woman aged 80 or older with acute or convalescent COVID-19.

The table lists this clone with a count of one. The CDR3 reads CASSGQGGSYGYTF. In DNA form, the CDR3 reads TGCGCCAGCAGCGGACAGGGGGGCTCTTATGGCTACACCTTC. The gene calls are TRBV10-2 and TRBJ1-2; 10 nucleotides line up with TRBD1. The ends lost 6 bases at V and 5 bases at J; junction bases unmatched: 6. The V gene's germline CDR1 is WSHSY and CDR2 SAAADI. There are 14 residues in the CDR3.

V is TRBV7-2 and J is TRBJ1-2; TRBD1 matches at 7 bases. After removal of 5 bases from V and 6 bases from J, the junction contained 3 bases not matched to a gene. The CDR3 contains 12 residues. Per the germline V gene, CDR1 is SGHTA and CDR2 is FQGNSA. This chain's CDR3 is CASSHDRDGYTF. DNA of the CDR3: TGTGCCAGCAGCCACGACAGGGATGGCTACACCTTC.

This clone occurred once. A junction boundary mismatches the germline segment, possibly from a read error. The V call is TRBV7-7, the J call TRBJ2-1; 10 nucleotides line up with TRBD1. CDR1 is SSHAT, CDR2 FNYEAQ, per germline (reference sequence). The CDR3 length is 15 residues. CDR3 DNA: TGTGCTAGCAGCTTTGGACAGGGGGGGTACAATGAGCAGTTCTTC. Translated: CASSFGQGGYNEQFF. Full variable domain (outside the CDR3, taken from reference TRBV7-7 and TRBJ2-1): GAGVSQSPRYKVTKRGQDVTLRCDPISSHATLYWYQQALGQGPEFLTYFNYEAQPDKSGLPSDRFSAERPEGSISTLTIQRTEQRDSAMYRCASSFGQGGYNEQFFGPGTRLTVL.

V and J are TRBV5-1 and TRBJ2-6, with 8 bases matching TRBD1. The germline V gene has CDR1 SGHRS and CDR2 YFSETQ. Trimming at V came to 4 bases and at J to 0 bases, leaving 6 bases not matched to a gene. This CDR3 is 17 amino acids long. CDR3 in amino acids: CASSGGQVHSGANVLTF. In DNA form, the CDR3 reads TGCGCCAGCAGCGGGGGACAGGTGCACTCTGGGGCCAACGTCCTGACTTTC.

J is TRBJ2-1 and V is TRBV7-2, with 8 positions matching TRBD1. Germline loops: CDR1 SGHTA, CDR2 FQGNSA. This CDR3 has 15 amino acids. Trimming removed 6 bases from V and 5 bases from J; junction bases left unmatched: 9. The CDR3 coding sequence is TGTGCCAGCAGGGGAGCAGGGGGCCCCAACAATGAGCAGTTCTTC. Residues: CASRGAGGPNNEQFF.

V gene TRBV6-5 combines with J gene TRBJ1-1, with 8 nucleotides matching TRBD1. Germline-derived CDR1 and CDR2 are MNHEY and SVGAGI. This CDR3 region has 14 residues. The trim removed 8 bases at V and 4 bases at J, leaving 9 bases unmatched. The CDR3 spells CASLAQGAGTEAFF. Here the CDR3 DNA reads TGTGCCAGCTTGGCTCAGGGGGCTGGCACTGAAGCTTTCTTT.

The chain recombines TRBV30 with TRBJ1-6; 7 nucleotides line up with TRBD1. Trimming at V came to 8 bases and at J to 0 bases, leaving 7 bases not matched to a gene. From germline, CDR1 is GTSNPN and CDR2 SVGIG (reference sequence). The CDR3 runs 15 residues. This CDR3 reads CAGYRGSSYNSPLHF. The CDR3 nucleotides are TGTGCCGGGTACAGGGGAAGCTCCTATAATTCACCCCTCCACTTT. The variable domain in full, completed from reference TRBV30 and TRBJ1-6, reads SQTIHQWPATLVQPVGSPLSLECTVEGTSNPNLYWYRQAAGRGLQLLFYSVGIGQISSEVPQNLSASRPQDRQFILSSKKLLLSDSGFYLCAGYRGSSYNSPLHFGNGTRLTVT.

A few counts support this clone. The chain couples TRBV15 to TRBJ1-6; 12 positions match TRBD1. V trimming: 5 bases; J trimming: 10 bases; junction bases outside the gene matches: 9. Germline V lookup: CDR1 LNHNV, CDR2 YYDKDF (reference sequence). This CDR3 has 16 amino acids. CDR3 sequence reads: CATSRDRGRGSSPLHF. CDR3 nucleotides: TGTGCCACCAGCCGGGACAGGGGGCGCGGGTCCTCACCCCTCCACTTT.

CDR3 in amino acids: CASSEVGLAGPYNEQFF. The DNA of the CDR3 is TGTGCCAGCAGTGAGGTGGGACTAGCGGGACCCTACAATGAGCAGTTCTTC. The chain joins TRBV6-4 to TRBJ2-1; 13 bases fit TRBD2. Germline CDR1 MRHNA, CDR2 SNTAGT. V was pared by 3 bases and J by 2 bases, with 4 bases of the junction left unmatched. This CDR3 is built from 17 residues.

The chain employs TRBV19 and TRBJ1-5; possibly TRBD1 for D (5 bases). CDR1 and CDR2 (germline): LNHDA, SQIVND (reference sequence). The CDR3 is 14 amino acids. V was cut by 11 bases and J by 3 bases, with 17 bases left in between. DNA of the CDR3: TGTGCCGGCTCTCCTTGGGGCACCAATCAGCCCCAGCATTTT. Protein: CAGSPWGTNQPQHF.

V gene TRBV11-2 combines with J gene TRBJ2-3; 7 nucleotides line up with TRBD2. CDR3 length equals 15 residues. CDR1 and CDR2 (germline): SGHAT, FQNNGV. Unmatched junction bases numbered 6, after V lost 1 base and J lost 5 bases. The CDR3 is CASSLVAGVLDTQYF. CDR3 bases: TGTGCCAGCAGCTTAGTCGCGGGGGTCCTAGATACGCAGTATTTT.

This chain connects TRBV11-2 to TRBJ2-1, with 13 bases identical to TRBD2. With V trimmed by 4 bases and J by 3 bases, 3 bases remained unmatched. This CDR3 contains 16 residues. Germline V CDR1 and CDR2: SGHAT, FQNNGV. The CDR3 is CASSSRLAGGYNEQFF. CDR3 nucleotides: TGTGCCAGCAGCTCGAGACTAGCGGGGGGCTACAATGAGCAGTTCTTC. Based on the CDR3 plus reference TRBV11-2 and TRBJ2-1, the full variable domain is EAGVAQSPRYKIIEKRQSVAFWCNPISGHATLYWYQQILGQGPKLLIQFQNNGVVDDSQLPKDRFSAERLKGVDSTLKIQPAKLEDSAVYLCASSSRLAGGYNEQFFGPGTRLTVL.

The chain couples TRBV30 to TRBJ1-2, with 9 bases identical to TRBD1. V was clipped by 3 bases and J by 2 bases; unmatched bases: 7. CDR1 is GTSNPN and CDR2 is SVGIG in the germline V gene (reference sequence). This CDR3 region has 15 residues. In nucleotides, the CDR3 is TGTGCCTGGAGGGGACAGGGAGGTGGGAACTATGGCTACACCTTC. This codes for CAWRGQGGGNYGYTF. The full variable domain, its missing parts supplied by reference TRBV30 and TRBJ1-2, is SQTIHQWPATLVQPVGSPLSLECTVEGTSNPNLYWYRQAAGRGLQLLFYSVGIGQISSEVPQNLSASRPQDRQFILSSKKLLLSDSGFYLCAWRGQGGGNYGYTFGSGTRLTVV.

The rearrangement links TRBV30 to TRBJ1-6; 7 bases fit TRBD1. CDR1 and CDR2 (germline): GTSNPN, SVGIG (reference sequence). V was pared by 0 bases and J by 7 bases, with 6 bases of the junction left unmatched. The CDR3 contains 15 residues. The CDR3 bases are TGTGCCTGGAGTGTAGAGGGGGCGGGGAATTCACCCCTCCACTTT. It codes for CAWSVEGAGNSPLHF.

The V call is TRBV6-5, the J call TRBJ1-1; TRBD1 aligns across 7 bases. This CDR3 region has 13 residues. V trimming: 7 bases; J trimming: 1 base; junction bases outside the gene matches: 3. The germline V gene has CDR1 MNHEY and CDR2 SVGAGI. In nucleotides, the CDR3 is TGTGCCAGCACACAGGGGAGGAACACTGAAGCTTTCTTT. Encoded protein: CASTQGRNTEAFF.

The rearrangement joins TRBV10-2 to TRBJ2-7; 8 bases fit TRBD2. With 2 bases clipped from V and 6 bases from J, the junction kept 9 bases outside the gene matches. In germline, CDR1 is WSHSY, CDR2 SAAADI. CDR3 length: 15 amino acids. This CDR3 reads CASSEVQAGEGEQYF. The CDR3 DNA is TGCGCCAGCAGTGAGGTCCAAGCGGGGGAAGGCGAGCAGTACTTC.